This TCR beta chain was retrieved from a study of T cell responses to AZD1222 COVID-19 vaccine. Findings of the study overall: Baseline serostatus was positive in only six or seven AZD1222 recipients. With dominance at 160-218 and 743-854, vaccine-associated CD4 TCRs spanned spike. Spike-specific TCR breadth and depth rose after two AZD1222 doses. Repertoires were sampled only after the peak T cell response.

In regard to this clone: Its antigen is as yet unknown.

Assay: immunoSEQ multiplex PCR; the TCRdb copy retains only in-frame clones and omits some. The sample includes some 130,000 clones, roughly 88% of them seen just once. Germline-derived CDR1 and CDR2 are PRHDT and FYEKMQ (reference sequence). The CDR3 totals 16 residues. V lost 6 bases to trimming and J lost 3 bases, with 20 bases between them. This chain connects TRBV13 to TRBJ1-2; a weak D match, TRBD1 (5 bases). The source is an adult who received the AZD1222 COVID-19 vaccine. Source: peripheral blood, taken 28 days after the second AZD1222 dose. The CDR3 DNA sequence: TGTGCCAGCAGAGCTTACATAGGGTGGGGACACTATGGCTACACCTTC. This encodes CASRAYIGWGHYGYTF.